This record looks at one T cell receptor beta chain sequence and its context. The sample belongs to a study of T cell changes during pregnancy in multiple sclerosis. The method was immunoSEQ multiplex PCR; TCRdb's version includes in-frame clones alone and lacks a portion of them. The sample holds almost 50,000 clones, roughly 95% seen once. Germline loops: CDR1 SGHDN, CDR2 FVKESK. Trimming at V came to 0 bases and at J to 8 bases, leaving 10 bases not matched to a gene. The CDR3 contains 17 residues. The TCR comes from a female donor with multiple sclerosis, enrolled in a pregnancy study. This specimen consisted of CD4+ T cells from peripheral blood mononuclear cells, obtained in the third trimester of pregnancy. This chain uses TRBV14 with TRBJ2-1, with TRBD2 identical over 10 bases. The DNA for the CDR3 is TGTGCCAGCAGCCAAGACGGTGGGACTAGCGCCGTTTATGAGCAGTTCTTC. It translates to CASSQDGGTSAVYEQFF.